These 21 T cell receptor beta chains came from one sample sequenced in a study of blood T cell repertoires in COVID-19 (dated by TCRdb to 2018 to 2021). Receptor amplification or capture employed the immunoSEQ multiplex PCR assay. This immuneACCESS table, as held by TCRdb, lists in-frame sequences with V and J called but not all clones. Of the missing ones, under half trace to an unresolved V gene in checked studies; the others have no known cause. The sample includes about 270,000 clones, with 85% to 90% observed a single time. Clones ranked in the top ten supply roughly 4% of the sample. Sequencing was performed on PBMCs or T cells enriched from blood (not recorded which). The receptors come from a young woman with acute COVID-19.

This clone was seen just once. This chain joins TRBV19 and TRBJ1-5, with a weak D call TRBD1 (5 bases). Germline-derived CDR1 and CDR2 are LNHDA and SQIVND (reference sequence). V was pared by 5 bases and J by 7 bases, with 12 bases between. This CDR3 contains 13 residues. DNA of the CDR3: TGTGCCAGTAGTGCAGGGTTGGAACAGCCCCAGCATTTT. Encoded protein: CASSAGLEQPQHF.

The CDR3 loop is CASRRGSGTDTQYF. The CDR3 DNA reads as TGTGCCAGTAGGCGAGGGTCGGGCACAGATACGCAGTATTTT. This chain uses TRBV19 with TRBJ2-3; D possibly corresponds to TRBD2 (5 bases). Per the germline V gene, CDR1 is LNHDA and CDR2 is SQIVND (reference sequence). V was shortened by 6 bases and J by 1 base, with 11 bases between the two germline ends. The CDR3 sequence is 14 residues long.

The chain has TRBV19 and TRBJ2-3, with 10 bases lining up with TRBD2. With 5 bases clipped from V and 3 bases from J, the junction kept 11 bases outside the gene matches. Germline CDR1 reads LNHDA; CDR2 reads SQIVND (reference sequence). The CDR3 totals 17 residues. The CDR3 here is CASSGFDSGRITDTQYF. CDR3 sequence (DNA): TGTGCCAGTAGTGGTTTCGATAGCGGGAGGATTACAGATACGCAGTATTTT.

The chain has TRBV5-4 and TRBJ1-2, with D possibly being TRBD1 (6 bases). Trimming removed 4 bases from V and 4 bases from J, with 14 bases in between. Looked up from germline, CDR1 is SGHNT and CDR2 is YYREEE (reference sequence). The CDR3 extends over 14 amino acids. The CDR3 DNA sequence: TGTGCCAGCAGCGGAAGGGGGGAGGGCTATGGCTACACCTTC. Its translation is CASSGRGEGYGYTF.

J is TRBJ1-5 and V is TRBV7-9; D not resolved. The CDR3 has 17 amino acids. Germline CDR1 SEHNR, CDR2 FQNEAQ (reference sequence). The germline V and J ends were trimmed by 5 bases and 1 base, with 18 bases remaining between them. This CDR3 is CASSPLVAGLSNQPQHF. The CDR3 nucleotides are TGTGCCAGCAGCCCACTCGTGGCAGGCCTCAGCAATCAGCCCCAGCATTTT.

The chain recombines TRBV28 with TRBJ1-5; TRBD1 matches 8 bases. Unmatched junction bases numbered 3, after V lost 5 bases and J lost 9 bases. This CDR3 region has 12 residues. CDR1 and CDR2 (germline): MDHEN, SYDVKM. For the CDR3, the DNA is TGTGCCAGCAGTCAGGGGACAGGGCCCCAGCATTTT. Translated: CASSQGTGPQHF.

Only a few counts were recorded for this clone. The V and J genes are TRBV30 and TRBJ2-1; perhaps TRBD2 as D (6 bases). From germline, CDR1 is GTSNPN and CDR2 SVGIG (reference sequence). Trimming pared 4 bases from V and 12 bases from J, leaving 22 bases between. The CDR3 spans 14 residues. The CDR3 DNA is TGTGCCTGGACCACACTGGGACTTCACCTCGGGCAGTTCTTC. This encodes CAWTTLGLHLGQFF. The variable domain in full, completed from reference TRBV30 and TRBJ2-1, reads SQTIHQWPATLVQPVGSPLSLECTVEGTSNPNLYWYRQAAGRGLQLLFYSVGIGQISSEVPQNLSASRPQDRQFILSSKKLLLSDSGFYLCAWTTLGLHLGQFFGPGTRLTVL.

This chain connects TRBV28 to TRBJ2-1; D possibly corresponds to TRBD2 (6 bases). CDR1 and CDR2 (germline): MDHEN, SYDVKM. The V and J ends lost 5 bases and 6 bases respectively, with 11 bases between them. The CDR3 loop spans 13 amino acids. The CDR3 nucleotides are TGTGCCAGCAGTATGCAGGGAGGCAATGAGCAGTTCTTC. Translation gives CASSMQGGNEQFF. Drawing the rest from reference TRBV28 and TRBJ2-1, the complete variable domain is DVKVTQSSRYLVKRTGEKVFLECVQDMDHENMFWYRQDPGLGLRLIYFSYDVKMKEKGDIPEGYSVSREKKERFSLILESASTNQTSMYLCASSMQGGNEQFFGPGTRLTVL.

The genes are TRBV28 and TRBJ1-3, with 7 bases fitting TRBD1. Germline lookup yields CDR1 MDHEN and CDR2 SYDVKM. CDR3 size: 15 residues. J was trimmed by 8 bases and V by 6 bases; bases with no gene match: 13. The CDR3: CASSPPTGRGDTIYF. DNA for the CDR3: TGTGCCAGCAGCCCCCCGACAGGGCGCGGAGACACCATATATTTT.

This chain's CDR3 is CASPGQGGSYNEQFF. In DNA form, the CDR3 reads TGTGCCTCCCCGGGACAGGGGGGATCCTACAATGAGCAGTTCTTC. The J gene is TRBJ2-1, the V gene TRBV19; 11 bases fit TRBD1. Germline CDR1 reads LNHDA; CDR2 reads SQIVND (reference sequence). The CDR3 has 15 amino acids. Trimming took 11 bases from V and 1 from J; bases not matched to a gene: 7.

V gene TRBV5-1 combines with J gene TRBJ1-2, with 8 bases matching TRBD1. With V trimmed by 7 bases and J by 8 bases, 10 bases remained unmatched. Looked up from germline, CDR1 is SGHRS and CDR2 is YFSETQ. This CDR3 contains 13 residues. CDR3: CASGPATGEGYTF. DNA of the CDR3: TGCGCCAGCGGGCCTGCGACAGGGGAAGGCTACACCTTC.

The chain carries TRBV2 and TRBJ2-3; 10 nucleotides line up with TRBD1. Per the germline V gene, CDR1 is SNHLY and CDR2 is FYNNEI. CDR3 length: 14 residues. With 6 bases clipped from V and 4 bases from J, the junction kept 4 bases outside the gene matches. CDR3: CASRGQGVADTQYF. CDR3 coding DNA: TGTGCCAGCAGAGGACAGGGGGTCGCAGATACGCAGTATTTT.

The chain combines TRBV30 with TRBJ2-3; 9 bases map to TRBD2. This CDR3 has 14 residues. After removal of 7 bases from V and 3 bases from J, the junction contained 8 bases not matched to a gene. The germline V gene encodes CDR1 GTSNPN and CDR2 SVGIG (reference sequence). CDR3 region: CAFRTAGGTDTQYF. The DNA of the CDR3 is TGTGCCTTCCGGACGGCGGGAGGGACAGATACGCAGTATTTT.

This rearrangement joins TRBV3-1 (or the pseudogene TRBV3-2) to TRBJ1-2; D might be TRBD1 (5 bases). Trimming shortened V by 4 bases and J by 5 bases, and 11 bases separated the two germline ends. From germline, CDR1 is LGHDT and CDR2 YNNKEL (reference sequence). This CDR3 has 13 amino acids. CDR3 residues: CASSRRGGYGYTF. The CDR3 nucleotides read TGTGCCAGCAGCCGACGGGGGGGGTATGGCTACACCTTC.

This chain connects TRBV28 to TRBJ1-4, with D perhaps TRBD1 (6 bases). Germline V gene lookup returns CDR1 MDHEN and CDR2 SYDVKM. CDR3 length: 17 amino acids. V shed 7 bases and J shed 2 bases, with 20 bases lying between them. The CDR3 protein is CASTQGRGAHTNEKLFF. In DNA, the CDR3 is TGTGCCAGCACCCAGGGGAGGGGGGCGCACACTAATGAAAAACTGTTTTTT.

CDR3 sequence reads: CASSPPMGEETQYF. As DNA, the CDR3 is TGTGCCAGCTCACCACCGATGGGAGAAGAGACCCAGTACTTC. The chain couples TRBV18 to TRBJ2-5; tentatively, D is TRBD2 (5 bases). The CDR3 extends over 14 amino acids. V lost 0 bases and J 3 bases, leaving 8 bases between the germline ends. Germline CDR1 reads KGHSH; CDR2 reads LQKENI.

V usage is TRBV7-2 and J usage is TRBJ2-4; 8 positions agree with TRBD1. The trim removed 4 bases at V and 6 bases at J, leaving 5 bases unmatched. Germline V gene lookup returns CDR1 SGHTA and CDR2 FQGNSA. The CDR3 consists of 14 residues. CDR3 sequence reads: CASSYPGTGNIQYF. The CDR3 DNA reads as TGTGCCAGCAGCTATCCCGGGACAGGAAACATTCAGTACTTC.

The rearrangement uses TRBV21-1 and TRBJ1-1; the table's D call, TRBD1, was not checked against the DNA. TRBV21-1 is a known pseudogene. The CDR3 is 14 residues long. As DNA, the CDR3 is TGTGCCAGCAAGAGGGACAGGGGGATCACTGAAGCTTTCTTT. Amino acids: CASKRDRGITEAFF.

This clone was counted between two and nine times. This chain links TRBV27 with TRBJ2-3; 7 positions match TRBD1. Germline lookup yields CDR1 MNHEY and CDR2 SMNVEV (reference sequence). The CDR3 consists of 15 residues. V was pared by 10 bases and J by 3 bases, with 13 bases of the junction left unmatched. The CDR3 region is CATPRPGQKTDTQYF. Written as DNA, the CDR3 is TGTGCCACCCCAAGACCGGGACAGAAAACAGATACGCAGTATTTT.

The chain recombines TRBV4-3 with TRBJ2-1; TRBD1 matches 10 bases. Per the germline V gene, CDR1 is LGHNA and CDR2 is YSLEER. The V gene end was trimmed by 4 bases and the J gene end by 7 bases; junction bases not matched to a gene: 4. This CDR3 comprises 14 residues. Written as DNA, the CDR3 is TGCGCCAGCAGCCCTGGACAGGGGGGGAATGAGCAGTTCTTC. Translating it yields CASSPGQGGNEQFF.

The J gene is TRBJ2-1, the V gene TRBV27; the D is unclear. CDR1 is MNHEY and CDR2 is SMNVEV in the germline V gene (reference sequence). V dropped 3 bases and J dropped 10 bases, with 13 bases sitting between them. The CDR3 totals 13 residues. The chain's CDR3 is CASSFDTVEEQFF. Written as DNA, the CDR3 is TGTGCCAGCAGTTTTGACACCGTAGAAGAGCAGTTCTTC.